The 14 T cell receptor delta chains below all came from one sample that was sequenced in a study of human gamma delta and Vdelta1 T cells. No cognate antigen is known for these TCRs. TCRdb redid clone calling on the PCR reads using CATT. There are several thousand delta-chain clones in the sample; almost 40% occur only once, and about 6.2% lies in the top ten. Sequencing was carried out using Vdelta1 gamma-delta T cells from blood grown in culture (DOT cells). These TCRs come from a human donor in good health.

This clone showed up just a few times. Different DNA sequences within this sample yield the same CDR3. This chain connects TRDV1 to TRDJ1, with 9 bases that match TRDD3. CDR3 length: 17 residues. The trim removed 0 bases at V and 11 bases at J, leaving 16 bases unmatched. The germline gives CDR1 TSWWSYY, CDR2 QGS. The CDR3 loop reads CALGELSPRGYESALIF. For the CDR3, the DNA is TGTGCTCTTGGGGAACTTTCTCCGAGGGGATACGAGTCGGCCCTCATCTTT.

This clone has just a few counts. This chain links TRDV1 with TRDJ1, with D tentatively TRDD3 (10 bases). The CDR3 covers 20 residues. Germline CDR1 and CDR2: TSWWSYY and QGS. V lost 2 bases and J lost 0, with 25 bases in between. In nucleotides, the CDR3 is TGTGCTCTTGGGGAAGGCCTTCCTACACTGGGGGATTCGTACACCGATAAACTCATCTTT. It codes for CALGEGLPTLGDSYTDKLIF.

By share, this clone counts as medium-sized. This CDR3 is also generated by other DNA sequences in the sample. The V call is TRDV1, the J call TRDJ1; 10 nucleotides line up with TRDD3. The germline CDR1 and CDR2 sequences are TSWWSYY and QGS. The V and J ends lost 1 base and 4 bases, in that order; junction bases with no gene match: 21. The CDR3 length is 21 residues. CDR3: CALGEPRPSRGHWGIVDKLIF. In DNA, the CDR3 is TGTGCTCTTGGGGAACCCCGGCCTTCCCGGGGCCACTGGGGGATCGTCGATAAACTCATCTTT.

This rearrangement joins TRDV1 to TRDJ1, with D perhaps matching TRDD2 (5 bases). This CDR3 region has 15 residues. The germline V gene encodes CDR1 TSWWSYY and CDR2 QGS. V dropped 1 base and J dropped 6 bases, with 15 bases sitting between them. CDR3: CALGERSLRPYKLIF. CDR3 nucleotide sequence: TGTGCTCTTGGGGAACGGTCCCTACGACCTTATAAACTCATCTTT.

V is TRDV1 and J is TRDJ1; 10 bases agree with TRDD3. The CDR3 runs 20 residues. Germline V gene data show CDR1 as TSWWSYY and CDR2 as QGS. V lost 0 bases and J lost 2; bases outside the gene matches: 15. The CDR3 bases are TGTGCTCTTGGGGAACTTTCCCTCCAAGGGATGGGGGATACAACCGATAAACTCATCTTT. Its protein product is CALGELSLQGMGDTTDKLIF.

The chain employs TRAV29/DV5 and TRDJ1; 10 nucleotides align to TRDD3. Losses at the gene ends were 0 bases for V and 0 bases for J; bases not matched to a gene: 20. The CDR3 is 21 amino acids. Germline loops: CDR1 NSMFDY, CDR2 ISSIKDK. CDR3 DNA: TGTGCAGCAAGCGTTCCCTGTACTGGGGGATTAGGGTTCGGGGACACCGATAAACTCATCTTT. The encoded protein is CAASVPCTGGLGFGDTDKLIF.

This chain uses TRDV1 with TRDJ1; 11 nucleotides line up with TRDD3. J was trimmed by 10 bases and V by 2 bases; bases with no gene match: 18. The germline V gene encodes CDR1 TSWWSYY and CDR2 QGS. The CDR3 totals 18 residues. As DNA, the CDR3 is TGTGCTCTTGGGGAAACAACGCCTTCCTTCTGGGGGATACAGAGACTCATCTTT. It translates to CALGETTPSFWGIQRLIF.

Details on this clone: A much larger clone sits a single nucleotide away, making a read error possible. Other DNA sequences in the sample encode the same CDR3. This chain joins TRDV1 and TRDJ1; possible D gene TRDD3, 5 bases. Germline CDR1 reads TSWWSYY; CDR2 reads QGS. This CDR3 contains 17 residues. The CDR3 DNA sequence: TGTGCTCTAGGGGAATTTTGGGGTCTGCCGGACACCGATAAACTCATCTTT. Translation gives CALGEFWGLPDTDKLIF.

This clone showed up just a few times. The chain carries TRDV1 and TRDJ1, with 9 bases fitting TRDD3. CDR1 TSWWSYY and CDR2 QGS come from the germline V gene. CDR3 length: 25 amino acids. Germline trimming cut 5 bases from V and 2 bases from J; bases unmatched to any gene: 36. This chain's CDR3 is CALGFRGVEIAYGTRGIPWTDKLIF. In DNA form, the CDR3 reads TGTGCTCTTGGGTTCCGGGGCGTCGAGATTGCCTACGGAACAAGGGGGATACCTTGGACCGATAAACTCATCTTT.

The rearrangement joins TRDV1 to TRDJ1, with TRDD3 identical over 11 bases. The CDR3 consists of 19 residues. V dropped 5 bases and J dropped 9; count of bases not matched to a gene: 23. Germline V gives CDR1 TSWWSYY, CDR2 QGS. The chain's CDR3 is CALGIETWLGDTEVSELIF. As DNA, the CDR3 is TGTGCTCTTGGGATAGAAACCTGGCTGGGGGATACTGAGGTTTCAGAACTCATCTTT.

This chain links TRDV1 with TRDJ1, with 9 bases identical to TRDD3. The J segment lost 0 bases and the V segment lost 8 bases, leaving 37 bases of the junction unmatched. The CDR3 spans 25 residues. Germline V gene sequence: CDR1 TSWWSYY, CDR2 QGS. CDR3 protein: CALSAGGFLQVPLGGYPSHTDKLIF. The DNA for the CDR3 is TGTGCTCTTAGTGCGGGAGGATTCCTACAAGTTCCTTTGGGGGGATACCCCTCCCACACCGATAAACTCATCTTT.

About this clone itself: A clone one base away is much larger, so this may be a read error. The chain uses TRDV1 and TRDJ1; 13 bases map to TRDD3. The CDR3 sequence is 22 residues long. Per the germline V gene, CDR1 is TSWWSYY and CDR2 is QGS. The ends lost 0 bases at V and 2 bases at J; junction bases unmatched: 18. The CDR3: CALGELDPAYVLGDTLTDKLIF. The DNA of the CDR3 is TGTGCTCTTGGGGAACTAGATCCCGCCTACGTACTGGGGGATACGCTTACCGATAAACTCATCTTT.

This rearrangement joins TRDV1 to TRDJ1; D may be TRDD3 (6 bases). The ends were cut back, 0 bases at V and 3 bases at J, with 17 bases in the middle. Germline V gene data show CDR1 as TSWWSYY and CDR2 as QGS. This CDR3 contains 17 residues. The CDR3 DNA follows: TGTGCTCTTGGGGAACTCAGGACTGGGTGGGTATCCGATAAACTCATCTTT. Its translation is CALGELRTGWVSDKLIF.

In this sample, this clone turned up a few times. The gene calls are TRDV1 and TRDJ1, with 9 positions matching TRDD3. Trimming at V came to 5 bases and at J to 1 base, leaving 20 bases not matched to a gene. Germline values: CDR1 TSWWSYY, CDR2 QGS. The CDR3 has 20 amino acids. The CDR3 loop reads CALGRPSLVTGGPITDKLIF. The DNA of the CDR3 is TGTGCTCTTGGGCGCCCCTCCTTGGTTACTGGGGGACCGATCACCGATAAACTCATCTTT.